This T cell receptor beta chain was recorded in a study of blood T cell repertoires in COVID-19. Produced via immunoSEQ multiplex PCR; TCRdb's table is partial and in-frame only. There are approximately 250,000 clones in the sample; approximately 82% occur only once, and about 1.5% lies in the top ten. The CDR3 consists of 14 residues. Germline loops: CDR1 SGHNT, CDR2 YENEEA. V lost 5 bases and J 5 bases, leaving 13 bases between the germline ends. This TCR was recovered from a woman aged 40 to 49 who had recovered from COVID-19. The chain uses TRBV11-3 and TRBJ2-1, with TRBD2 as a possible D gene (5 bases). Sequencing input: peripheral blood. The CDR3 loop reads CASSDYRRDNEQFF. The CDR3 DNA is TGTGCCAGCAGCGACTATCGACGGGACAATGAGCAGTTCTTC.